A selection of T cell receptor beta chains follows, all from one sample in a study of T-cell reconstitution after alpha-beta-depleted transplantation in children. TCRdb fed the PCR reads into MiXCR, producing one record per CDR3 protein. The repertoire holds more than 200,000 distinct CDR3 sequences, with approximately 24% as singletons. The sequenced sample was PBMCs, mostly from graft donor cells, obtained 360 days after TCRalphabeta/CD19-depleted stem cell transplant. All receptors come from a female patient aged 2-15 years who had a stem cell transplant for congenital amegakaryocytic thrombocytopenia, so the T cells may come from the graft donor. Both conserved end residues are part of each CDR3. D genes are given only for firm matches. Some rows mark clone size as missing; the rest say once, few, many or name a class of expanded clone.

v_call,d_call,j_call,clone_size,cdr3_aa,cdr3_nt
TRBV28,TRBD2,TRBJ2-1,-,CASSPLLAGPFNEQFF,TGTGCCAGCAGTCCCCTCTTAGCGGGGCCCTTCAATGAGCAGTTCTTC
TRBV20-1,-,TRBJ2-7,-,CSAKALSSELAQSFYEQYF,TGCAGTGCTAAAGCTTTGTCCTCGGAGCTAGCTCAAAGTTTCTACGAGCAGTACTTC
TRBV4-2,TRBD2,TRBJ2-7,-,CASSQDQRTSGSNEQYF,TGTGCCAGCAGCCAAGATCAACGGACTAGCGGGAGCAACGAGCAGTACTTC
TRBV20-1,-,TRBJ2-7,few,CSARLADYEQYF,TGCAGTGCTAGACTTGCGGACTACGAGCAGTACTTC
TRBV10-3,TRBD1,TRBJ2-5,few,CAISGGPGQGRETQYF,TGTGCCATCAGTGGAGGACCGGGACAGGGGAGGGAGACCCAGTACTTC
TRBV12-3/TRBV12-4,-,TRBJ2-1,many,CASSDGSSGNEQFF,TGTGCCAGCAGCGACGGAAGTTCTGGGAATGAGCAGTTCTTC
TRBV6-5,-,TRBJ2-2,-,CASSYSNRPNTGELFF,TGTGCCAGCAGTTACTCGAATAGGCCGAACACCGGGGAGCTGTTTTTT
TRBV12-3/TRBV12-4,-,TRBJ1-6,-,CASSLVRGPGRNSPLHF,TGTGCCAGCAGTTTAGTTAGGGGCCCCGGACGTAATTCACCCCTCCACTTT
TRBV2,TRBD2,TRBJ2-1,few,CASAVGLTSGGIYNEQFF,TGTGCCAGCGCCGTCGGGCTGACTAGCGGGGGGATCTACAATGAGCAGTTCTTC
TRBV28,-,TRBJ1-2,few,CASSFGAIYGYTF,TGTGCCAGCAGTTTTGGTGCAATCTATGGCTACACCTTC
TRBV29-1,-,TRBJ1-2,-,CSVGPQNYGYTF,TGCAGCGTTGGCCCACAGAACTATGGCTACACCTTC
TRBV20-1,TRBD2,TRBJ2-7,-,CSAIGTSGNSYEQYF,TGCAGTGCAATCGGGACTAGCGGGAACTCCTACGAGCAGTACTTC
TRBV7-7,-,TRBJ2-5,many,CASSTQGLQETQYF,TGTGCCAGCAGCACACAGGGACTCCAAGAGACCCAGTACTTC
TRBV5-5,TRBD1,TRBJ1-2,few,CASSFGGTGNYGYTF,TGTGCCAGCAGCTTTGGGGGGACAGGAAACTATGGCTACACCTTC
TRBV2,TRBD2,TRBJ2-3,few,CASSPWTSGRGPDTQYF,TGTGCCAGCAGTCCCTGGACTAGCGGAAGGGGCCCAGATACGCAGTATTTT
TRBV4-3,TRBD2,TRBJ2-5,-,CASSQDRLAGAETQYF,TGCGCCAGCAGCCAAGATCGGCTAGCGGGAGCGGAGACCCAGTACTTC
TRBV12-3/TRBV12-4,TRBD2,TRBJ2-1,-,CASSLSSGTHNEQFF,TGTGCCAGCAGTTTGAGTAGCGGGACCCACAATGAGCAGTTCTTC
TRBV7-6,TRBD2,TRBJ2-3,few,CASSLGSGVRDTQYF,TGTGCCAGCAGCCTCGGTAGCGGGGTCCGAGATACGCAGTATTTT
TRBV4-1,-,TRBJ1-2,few,CASSQGDRSSGGYTF,TGCGCCAGCAGCCAGGGTGACCGCAGTTCCGGCGGCTACACCTTC
TRBV27,-,TRBJ1-2,-,CASSLLGSGGYTF,TGTGCCAGCAGTTTACTCGGGAGCGGTGGCTACACCTTC
TRBV5-1,TRBD2,TRBJ2-3,-,CASSLGGGEQLTDTQYF,TGCGCCAGCAGCTTGGGGGGGGGAGAGCAACTCACAGATACGCAGTATTTT
TRBV6-2/TRBV6-3,-,TRBJ1-1,few,CASSYPLRGIAMNTEAFF,TGTGCCAGCAGTTACCCCCTACGTGGGATAGCCATGAACACTGAAGCTTTCTTT
TRBV20-1,TRBD2,TRBJ2-7,-,CSARDVAGAHYEQYF,TGCAGTGCTAGAGATGTAGCGGGAGCCCACTACGAGCAGTACTTC
TRBV10-3,-,TRBJ2-7,many,CAISDGKYEQYF,TGTGCCATCAGTGATGGGAAATACGAGCAGTACTTC
TRBV20-1,-,TRBJ1-2,-,CSALQGYGYTF,TGCAGTGCGCTACAGGGATATGGCTACACCTTC
TRBV20-1,-,TRBJ2-5,few,CSASLGSIGQETQYF,TGCAGTGCTAGTCTCGGGAGCATCGGGCAAGAGACCCAGTACTTC
TRBV20-1,-,TRBJ2-7,-,CSARGQRVSYEEYF,TGCAGTGCTAGAGGCCAGCGGGTCTCCTACGAGGAGTACTTC
TRBV28,TRBD2,TRBJ2-1,-,CASSFLLGLAEQFF,TGTGCCAGCAGTTTTCTCTTGGGACTAGCCGAGCAGTTCTTC
TRBV5-1,TRBD1,TRBJ2-1,once,CASEDGTGNNEQFF,TGCGCCAGCGAAGATGGGACAGGAAACAATGAGCAGTTCTTC
TRBV20-1,-,TRBJ1-1,few,CSARVGQNTEAFF,TGCAGTGCTAGAGTCGGGCAGAACACTGAAGCTTTCTTT
TRBV6-5,TRBD1,TRBJ2-2,-,CASSYGDRGTGELFF,TGTGCCAGCAGTTACGGGGACAGGGGTACCGGGGAGCTGTTTTTT
TRBV5-1,-,TRBJ2-3,-,CASSLVLAVTDTQYF,TGCGCCAGCAGCTTGGTACTAGCAGTCACAGATACGCAGTATTTT
TRBV4-2,TRBD1,TRBJ1-2,few,CASSTTGQGNYGYTF,TGTGCCAGCAGCACAACTGGACAGGGGAACTATGGCTACACCTTC
TRBV12-3/TRBV12-4,TRBD2,TRBJ2-2,few,CASSFSGRDTGELFF,TGTGCCAGCAGTTTTAGCGGGAGGGACACCGGGGAGCTGTTTTTT
TRBV29-1,-,TRBJ1-5,many,CSVGGSNQPQHF,TGCAGCGTCGGGGGGTCCAATCAGCCCCAGCATTTT
TRBV19,-,TRBJ2-7,-,CASRRRENSYEQYF,TGTGCCAGTAGGCGACGGGAGAACTCCTACGAGCAGTACTTC
TRBV18,TRBD1,TRBJ2-7,-,CASSPRTGIVYEQYF,TGTGCCAGCTCACCACGGACAGGGATTGTCTACGAGCAGTACTTC
TRBV4-2,TRBD2,TRBJ2-5,few,CASSQETVTSGSEETQYF,TGTGCCAGCAGCCAAGAAACTGTTACTAGCGGGAGCGAAGAGACCCAGTACTTC
TRBV4-3,TRBD2,TRBJ2-3,few,CASSQDSRLAGDGDTQYF,TGCGCCAGCAGCCAAGATTCGCGTCTAGCGGGAGACGGAGATACGCAGTATTTT
TRBV20-1,TRBD2,TRBJ2-1,-,CSAPGLPYNEQFF,TGCAGTGCACCGGGACTACCTTACAATGAGCAGTTCTTC
TRBV6-2/TRBV6-3,-,TRBJ2-1,many,CASSSSTREEQFF,TGTGCCAGCAGTAGCAGTACCCGGGAGGAGCAGTTCTTC
TRBV27,-,TRBJ1-2,-,CASSGTGDFGGYTF,TGTGCCAGCAGTGGGACGGGCGACTTTGGGGGCTACACCTTC
TRBV5-1,-,TRBJ2-7,few,CASSLISRNYEQYF,TGCGCCAGCAGCTTGATTAGCAGAAATTACGAGCAGTACTTC
TRBV6-5,-,TRBJ2-1,once,CASSWGNLATEQFF,TGTGCCAGCAGTTGGGGAAATCTAGCAACCGAGCAGTTCTTC
TRBV12-3/TRBV12-4,-,TRBJ2-1,-,CASSLALGTFYNEQFF,TGTGCCAGCAGTTTAGCGCTGGGGACATTTTACAATGAGCAGTTCTTC
TRBV29-1,-,TRBJ2-2,few,CSVEEDTGGVITVNTGELFF,TGCAGCGTTGAAGAAGACACTGGCGGTGTGATTACGGTGAACACCGGGGAGCTGTTTTTT
TRBV11-3,-,TRBJ2-1,-,CASSPLGANHYNEQFF,TGTGCCAGCAGCCCGCTCGGAGCGAACCACTACAATGAGCAGTTCTTC
TRBV12-3/TRBV12-4,-,TRBJ2-2,few,CASSPTSGFPGVGVFF,TGTGCCAGCAGTCCTACCTCCGGGTTTCCGGGCGTAGGGGTGTTTTTT
TRBV7-2,-,TRBJ1-1,-,CASSLPPRAGNTEAFF,TGTGCCAGCAGCTTACCCCCCAGGGCGGGAAACACTGAAGCTTTCTTT
TRBV13,TRBD2,TRBJ2-1,-,CASSFTLGLERRYNEQFF,TGTGCCAGCAGCTTCACATTGGGACTAGAGAGGAGGTACAATGAGCAGTTCTTC
TRBV2,-,TRBJ1-2,-,CASRGVGYTF,TGTGCCAGCCGGGGGGTCGGCTACACCTTC
TRBV6-5,-,TRBJ2-7,-,CASTDQTYEQYF,TGTGCCAGCACGGATCAAACTTACGAGCAGTACTTC
TRBV10-3,-,TRBJ2-1,many,CAISEAQGPVLHEQFF,TGTGCCATCAGTGAGGCGCAGGGTCCTGTCCTCCATGAGCAGTTCTTC
TRBV6-1,-,TRBJ2-1,few,CASRSIPGQVTYNEQFF,TGTGCCAGCAGGTCCATCCCGGGACAAGTAACATACAATGAGCAGTTCTTC
TRBV7-6,TRBD2,TRBJ2-5,few,CASSPSLLGLAEETQYF,TGTGCCAGCAGCCCAAGCCTCCTCGGACTAGCGGAAGAGACCCAGTACTTC